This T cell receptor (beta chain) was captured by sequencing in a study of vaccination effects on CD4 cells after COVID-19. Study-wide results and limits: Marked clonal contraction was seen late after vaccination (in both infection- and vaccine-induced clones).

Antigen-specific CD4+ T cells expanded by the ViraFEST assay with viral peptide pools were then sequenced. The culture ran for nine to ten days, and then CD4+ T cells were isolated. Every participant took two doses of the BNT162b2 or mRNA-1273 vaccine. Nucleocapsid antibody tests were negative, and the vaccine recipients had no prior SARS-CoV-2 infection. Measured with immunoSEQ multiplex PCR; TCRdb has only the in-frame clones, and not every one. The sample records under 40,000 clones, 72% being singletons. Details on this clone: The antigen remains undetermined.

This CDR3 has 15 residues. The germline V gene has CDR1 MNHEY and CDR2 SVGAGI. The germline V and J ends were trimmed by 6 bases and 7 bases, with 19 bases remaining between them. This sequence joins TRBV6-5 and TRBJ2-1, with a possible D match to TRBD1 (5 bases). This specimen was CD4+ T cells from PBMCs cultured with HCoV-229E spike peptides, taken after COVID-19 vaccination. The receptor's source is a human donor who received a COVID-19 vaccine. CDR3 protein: CASSRGQGTGNEQFF. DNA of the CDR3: TGTGCCAGCAGCCGTGGGCAGGGAACGGGTAATGAGCAGTTCTTC.